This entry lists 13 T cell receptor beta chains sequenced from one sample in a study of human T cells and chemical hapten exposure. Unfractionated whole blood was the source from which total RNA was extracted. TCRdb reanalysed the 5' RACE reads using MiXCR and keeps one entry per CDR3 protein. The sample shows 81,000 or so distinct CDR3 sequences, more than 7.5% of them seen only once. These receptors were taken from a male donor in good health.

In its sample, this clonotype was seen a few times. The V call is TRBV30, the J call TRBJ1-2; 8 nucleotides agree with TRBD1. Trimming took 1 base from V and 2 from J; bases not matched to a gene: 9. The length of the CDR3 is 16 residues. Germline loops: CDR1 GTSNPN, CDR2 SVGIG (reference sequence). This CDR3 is CAWSASGGLPNYGYTF. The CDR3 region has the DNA TGTGCCTGGAGTGCATCAGGGGGCCTTCCGAACTATGGCTACACCTTC.

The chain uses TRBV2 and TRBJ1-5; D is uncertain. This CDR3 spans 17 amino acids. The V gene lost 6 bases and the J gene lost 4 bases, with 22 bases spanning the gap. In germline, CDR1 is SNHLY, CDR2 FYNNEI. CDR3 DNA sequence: TGTGCCAGCAGCGCCGGCGTCGGTTTTGGGTGGAATCAGCCCCAGCATTTT. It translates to CASSAGVGFGWNQPQHF.

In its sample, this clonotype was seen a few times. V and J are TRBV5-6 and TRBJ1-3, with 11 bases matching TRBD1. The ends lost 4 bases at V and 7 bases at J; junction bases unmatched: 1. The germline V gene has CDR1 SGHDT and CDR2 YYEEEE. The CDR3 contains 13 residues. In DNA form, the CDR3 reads TGTGCCAGCAGCAGGGACAGGGGGAACACCATATATTTT. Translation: CASSRDRGNTIYF.

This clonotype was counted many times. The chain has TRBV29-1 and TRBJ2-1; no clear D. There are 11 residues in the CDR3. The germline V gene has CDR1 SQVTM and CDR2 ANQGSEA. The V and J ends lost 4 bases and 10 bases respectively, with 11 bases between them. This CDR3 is CSVVDRGEQFF. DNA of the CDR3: TGCAGCGTTGTTGACCGTGGGGAGCAGTTCTTC.

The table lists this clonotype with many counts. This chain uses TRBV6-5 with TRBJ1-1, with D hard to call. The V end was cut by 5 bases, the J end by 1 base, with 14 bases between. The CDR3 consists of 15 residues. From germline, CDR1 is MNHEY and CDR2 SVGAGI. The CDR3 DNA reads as TGTGCCAGCAGTACCACGAACCCAGGGAACACTGAAGCTTTCTTT. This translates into CASSTTNPGNTEAFF.

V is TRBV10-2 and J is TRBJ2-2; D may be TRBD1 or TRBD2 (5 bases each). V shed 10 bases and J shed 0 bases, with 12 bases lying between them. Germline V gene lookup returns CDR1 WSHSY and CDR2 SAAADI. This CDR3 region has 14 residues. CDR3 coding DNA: TGCGCCAACAGGCGGGCCACGAACACCGGGGAGCTGTTTTTT. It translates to CANRRATNTGELFF.

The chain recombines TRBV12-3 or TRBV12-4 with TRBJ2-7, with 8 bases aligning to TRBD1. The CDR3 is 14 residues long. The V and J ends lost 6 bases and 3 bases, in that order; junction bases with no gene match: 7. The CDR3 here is CASSVTGASYEQYF. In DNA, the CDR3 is TGTGCCAGCAGCGTGACAGGGGCCAGCTACGAGCAGTACTTC.

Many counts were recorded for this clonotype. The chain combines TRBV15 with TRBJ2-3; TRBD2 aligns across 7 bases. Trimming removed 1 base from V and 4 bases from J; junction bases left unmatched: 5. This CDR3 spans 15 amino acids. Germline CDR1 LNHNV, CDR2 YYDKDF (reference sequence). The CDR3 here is CATSRVGGKADTQYF. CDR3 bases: TGTGCCACCAGCAGAGTGGGGGGGAAGGCAGATACGCAGTATTTT.

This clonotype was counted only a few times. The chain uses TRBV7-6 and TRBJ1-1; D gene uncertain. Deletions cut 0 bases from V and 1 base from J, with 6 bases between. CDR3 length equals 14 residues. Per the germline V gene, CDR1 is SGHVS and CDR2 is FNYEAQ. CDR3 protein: CASSLAQENTEAFF. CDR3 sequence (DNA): TGTGCCAGCAGCTTAGCTCAGGAGAACACTGAAGCTTTCTTT.

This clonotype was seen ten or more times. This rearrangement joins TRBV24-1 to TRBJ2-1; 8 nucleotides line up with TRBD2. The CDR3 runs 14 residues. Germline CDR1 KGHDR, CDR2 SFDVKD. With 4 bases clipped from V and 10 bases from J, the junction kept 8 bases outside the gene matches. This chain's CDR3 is CATSEGGTSGEQFF. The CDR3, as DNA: TGTGCCACCAGTGAGGGCGGGACTAGTGGCGAGCAGTTCTTC.

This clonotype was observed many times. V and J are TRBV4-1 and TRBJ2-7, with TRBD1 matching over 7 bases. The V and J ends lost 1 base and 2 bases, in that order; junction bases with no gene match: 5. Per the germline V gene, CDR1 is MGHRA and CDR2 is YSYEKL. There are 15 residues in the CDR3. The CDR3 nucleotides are TGCGCCAGCAGCCAAGTGGGGACAGCTACCTACGAGCAGTACTTC. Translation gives CASSQVGTATYEQYF.

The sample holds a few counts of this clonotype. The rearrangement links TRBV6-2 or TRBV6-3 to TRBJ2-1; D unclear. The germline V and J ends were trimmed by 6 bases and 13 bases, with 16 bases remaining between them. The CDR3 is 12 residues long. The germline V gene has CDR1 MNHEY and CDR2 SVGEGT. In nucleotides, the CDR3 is TGTGCCAGCAGCCAAGTAGAAGGGAATCAGTTCTTC. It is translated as CASSQVEGNQFF.

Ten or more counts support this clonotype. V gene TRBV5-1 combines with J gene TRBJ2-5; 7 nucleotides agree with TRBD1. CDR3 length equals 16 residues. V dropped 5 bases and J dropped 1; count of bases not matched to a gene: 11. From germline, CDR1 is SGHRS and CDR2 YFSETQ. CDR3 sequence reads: CASRLRDSPRQETQYF. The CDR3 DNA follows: TGCGCCAGCAGGTTGAGGGACAGCCCTCGCCAAGAGACCCAGTACTTC.